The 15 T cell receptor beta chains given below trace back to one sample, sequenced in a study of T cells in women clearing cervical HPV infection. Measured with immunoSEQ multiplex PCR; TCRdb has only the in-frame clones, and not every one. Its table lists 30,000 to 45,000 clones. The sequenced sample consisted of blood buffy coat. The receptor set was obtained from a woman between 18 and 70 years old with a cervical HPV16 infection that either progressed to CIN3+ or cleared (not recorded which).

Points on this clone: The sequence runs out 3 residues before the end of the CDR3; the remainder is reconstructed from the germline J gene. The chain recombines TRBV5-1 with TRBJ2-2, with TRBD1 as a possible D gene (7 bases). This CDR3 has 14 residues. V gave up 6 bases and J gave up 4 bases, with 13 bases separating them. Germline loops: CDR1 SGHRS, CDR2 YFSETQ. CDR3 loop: CASTAGQITGELFF. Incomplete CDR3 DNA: TGCGCCAGCACCGCGGGACAGATCACCGGGGAG.

Incomplete CDR3 DNA: TGTGCCAGCAGCCAGGGACTCCTGAGGAGCAATGAG. It encodes CASSQGLLRSNE. In full, the CDR3 is CASSQGLLRSNEQFF. The chain joins TRBV5-4 to TRBJ2-1, with a possible D match to TRBD2 (6 bases). The missing CDR3 end, 3 residues past where the read stops, is filled in from the germline J gene. The V gene lost 4 bases and the J gene lost 6 bases, with 17 bases spanning the gap. Germline V gene sequence: CDR1 SGHNT, CDR2 YYREEE (reference sequence). The CDR3 spans 15 residues.

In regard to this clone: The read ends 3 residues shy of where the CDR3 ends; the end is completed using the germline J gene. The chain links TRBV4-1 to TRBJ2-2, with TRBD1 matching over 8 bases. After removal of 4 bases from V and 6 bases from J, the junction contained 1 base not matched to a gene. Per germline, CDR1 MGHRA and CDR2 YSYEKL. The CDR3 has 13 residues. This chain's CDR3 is CASSPTGAGELFF. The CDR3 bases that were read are TGCGCCAGCAGCCCGACAGGGGCCGGGGAG.

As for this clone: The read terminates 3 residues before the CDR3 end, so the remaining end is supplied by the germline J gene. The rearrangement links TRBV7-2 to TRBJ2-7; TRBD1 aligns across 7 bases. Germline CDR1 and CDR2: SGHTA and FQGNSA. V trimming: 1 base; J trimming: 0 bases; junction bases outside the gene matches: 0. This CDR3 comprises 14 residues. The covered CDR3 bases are TGTGCCAGCAGCTTAGACAGGGGCTCCTACGAG. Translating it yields CASSLDRGSYE. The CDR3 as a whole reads CASSLDRGSYEQYF.

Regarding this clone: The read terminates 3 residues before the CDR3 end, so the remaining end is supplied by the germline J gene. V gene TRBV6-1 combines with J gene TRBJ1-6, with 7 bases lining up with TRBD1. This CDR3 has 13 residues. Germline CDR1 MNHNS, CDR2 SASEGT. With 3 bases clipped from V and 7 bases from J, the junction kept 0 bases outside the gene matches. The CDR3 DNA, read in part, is TGTGCCAGCAGTGAGACAGGGAATTCACCC. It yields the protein CASSETGNSP. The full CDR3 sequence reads CASSETGNSPLHF.

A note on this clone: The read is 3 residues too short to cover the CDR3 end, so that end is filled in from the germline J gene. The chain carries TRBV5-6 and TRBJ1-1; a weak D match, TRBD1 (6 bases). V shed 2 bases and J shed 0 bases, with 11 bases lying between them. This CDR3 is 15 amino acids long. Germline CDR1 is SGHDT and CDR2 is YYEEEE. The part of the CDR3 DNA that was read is TGTGCCAGCAGCTTATCCAGGGGTATGAACACTGAA. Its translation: CASSLSRGMNTE. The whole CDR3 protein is CASSLSRGMNTEAFF.

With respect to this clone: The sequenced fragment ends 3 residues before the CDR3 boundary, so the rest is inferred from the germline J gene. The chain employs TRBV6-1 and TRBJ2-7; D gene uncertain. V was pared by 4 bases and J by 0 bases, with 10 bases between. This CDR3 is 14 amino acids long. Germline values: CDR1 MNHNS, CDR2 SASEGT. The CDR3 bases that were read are TGTGCCAGCAGTGCTTCGCCGGGCTCCTACGAG. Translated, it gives CASSASPGSYE. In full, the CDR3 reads CASSASPGSYEQYF.

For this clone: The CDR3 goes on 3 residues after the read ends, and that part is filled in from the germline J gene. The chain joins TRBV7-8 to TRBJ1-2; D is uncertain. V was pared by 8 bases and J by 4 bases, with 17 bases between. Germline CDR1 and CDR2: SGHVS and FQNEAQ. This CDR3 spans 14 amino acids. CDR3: CASGTAEMPYGYTF. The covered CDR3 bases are TGTGCCAGCGGTACGGCGGAGATGCCCTATGGC.

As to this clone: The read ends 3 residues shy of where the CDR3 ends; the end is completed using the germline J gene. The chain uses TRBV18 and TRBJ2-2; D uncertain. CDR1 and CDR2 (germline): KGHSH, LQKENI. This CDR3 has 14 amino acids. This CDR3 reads CASSPLSTNEKLFF. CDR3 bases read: TGTGCCAGCTCACCGCTATCAACTAATGAAAAG.

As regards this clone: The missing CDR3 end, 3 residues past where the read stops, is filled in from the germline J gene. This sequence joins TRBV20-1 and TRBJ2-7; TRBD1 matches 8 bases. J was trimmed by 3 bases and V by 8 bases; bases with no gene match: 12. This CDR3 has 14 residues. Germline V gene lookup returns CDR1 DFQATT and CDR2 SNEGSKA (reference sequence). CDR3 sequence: CSSFDRGEDYEQYF. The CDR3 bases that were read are TGCAGTTCTTTCGACAGGGGAGAGGACTACGAG.

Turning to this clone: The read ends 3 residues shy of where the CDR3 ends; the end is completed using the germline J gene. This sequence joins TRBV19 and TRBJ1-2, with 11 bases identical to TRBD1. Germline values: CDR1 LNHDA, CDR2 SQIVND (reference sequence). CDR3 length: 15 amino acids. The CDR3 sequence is CASSIWTGGDQPYTF. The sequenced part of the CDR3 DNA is TGTGCCAGTAGTATTTGGACAGGGGGCGATCAGCCC.

CDR3 bases read: TGTGCCAGCAGCTTAGGCGCACGAGAGACC. Amino acids: CASSLGARET. The whole CDR3 sequence is CASSLGARETQYF. This sequence joins TRBV11-2 and TRBJ2-5; no reliable D call. The read gets to within 3 residues of the CDR3 end, and the germline J gene fills in the rest. This CDR3 has 13 residues. Germline CDR1 reads SGHAT; CDR2 reads FQNNGV. The ends were cut back, 1 base at V and 4 bases at J, with 7 bases in the middle.

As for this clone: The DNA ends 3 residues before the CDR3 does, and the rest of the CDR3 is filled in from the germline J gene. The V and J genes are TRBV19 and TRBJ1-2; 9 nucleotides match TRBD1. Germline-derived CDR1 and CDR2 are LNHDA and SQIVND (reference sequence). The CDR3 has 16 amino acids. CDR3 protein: CASREVGQGGYYDYTF. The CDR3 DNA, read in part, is TGTGCCAGTAGAGAGGTGGGACAGGGAGGGTACTACGAC.

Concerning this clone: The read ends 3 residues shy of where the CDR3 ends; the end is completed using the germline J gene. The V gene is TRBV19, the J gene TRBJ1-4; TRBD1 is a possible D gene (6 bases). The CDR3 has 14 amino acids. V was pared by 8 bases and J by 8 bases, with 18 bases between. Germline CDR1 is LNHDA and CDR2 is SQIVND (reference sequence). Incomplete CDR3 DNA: TGTGCCAGTTTCGGTAACAGGGTTGGCGAAAAA. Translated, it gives CASFGNRVGEK. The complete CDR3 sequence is CASFGNRVGEKLFF. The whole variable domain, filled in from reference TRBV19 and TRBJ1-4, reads DGGITQSPKYLFRKEGQNVTLSCEQNLNHDAMYWYRQDPGQGLRLIYYSQIVNDFQKGDIAEGYSVSREKKESFPLTVTSAQKNPTAFYLCASFGNRVGEKLFFGSGTQLSVL.

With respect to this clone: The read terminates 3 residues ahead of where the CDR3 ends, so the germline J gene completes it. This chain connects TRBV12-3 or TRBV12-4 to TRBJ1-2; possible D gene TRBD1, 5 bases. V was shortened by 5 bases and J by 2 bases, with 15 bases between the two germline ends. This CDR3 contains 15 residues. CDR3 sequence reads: CASSPPRGTNYGYTF. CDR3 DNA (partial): TGTGCCAGCAGTCCCCCCCGGGGGACCAACTATGGC.